This entry concerns a single T cell receptor (beta chain). Its matching antigen is unknown. V dropped 10 bases and J dropped 8; count of bases not matched to a gene: 10. In germline, CDR1 is MDHEN, CDR2 SYDVKM. The CDR3 sequence is 12 residues long. The source of the sample is a study of cytomegalovirus exposure and HLA in healthy donors. Study-level background: From HLA-typed donors, an early data release held some 80 million unique TCRs. Study-level findings and limits: An observed cluster of highly shared sequence variants was recorded as a likely sequencing artifact. The study found most TCR sequences rare, yet found some public TCRs in many donors.

The PCR contained 60 Vbeta and 13 Jbeta primers. Data came from immunoSEQ multiplex PCR; TCRdb stores just in-frame clones and leaves some out. The table includes approximately 130,000 clones, approximately 85% detected once. J is TRBJ1-1 and V is TRBV28; 7 bases fit TRBD1. The sample taken for sequencing was PBMCs. The clonotype was recovered from a boy aged 10-17 years in good health and CMV-seronegative. The CDR3 sequence is CATRQGRWEAFF. CDR3 nucleotide sequence: TGTGCCACCCGACAGGGCCGTTGGGAAGCTTTCTTT.